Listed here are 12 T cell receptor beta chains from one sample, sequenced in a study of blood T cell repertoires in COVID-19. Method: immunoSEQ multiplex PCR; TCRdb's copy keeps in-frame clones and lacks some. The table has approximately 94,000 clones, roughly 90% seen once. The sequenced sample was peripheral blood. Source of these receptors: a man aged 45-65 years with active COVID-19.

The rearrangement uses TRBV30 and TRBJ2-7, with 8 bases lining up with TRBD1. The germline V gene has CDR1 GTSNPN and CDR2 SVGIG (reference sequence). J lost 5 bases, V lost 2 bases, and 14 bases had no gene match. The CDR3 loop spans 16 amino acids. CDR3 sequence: CAWSKAWTGRMDEQYV. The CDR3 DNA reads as TGTGCCTGGAGTAAGGCCTGGACAGGGCGAATGGACGAGCAGTACGTC.

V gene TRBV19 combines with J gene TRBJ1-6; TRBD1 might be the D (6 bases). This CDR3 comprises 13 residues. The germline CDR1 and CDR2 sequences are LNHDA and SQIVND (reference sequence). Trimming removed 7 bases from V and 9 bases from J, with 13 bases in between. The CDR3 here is CASTGAGVSPLHF. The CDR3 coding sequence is TGTGCCAGTACTGGGGCAGGGGTTTCACCCCTCCACTTT.

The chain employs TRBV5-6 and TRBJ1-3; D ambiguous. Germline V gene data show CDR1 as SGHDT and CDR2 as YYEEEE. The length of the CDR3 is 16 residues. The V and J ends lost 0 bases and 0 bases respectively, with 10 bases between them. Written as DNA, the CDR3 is TGTGCCAGCAGCTTGGACAGTAGTTACTCTGGAAACACCATATATTTT. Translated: CASSLDSSYSGNTIYF.

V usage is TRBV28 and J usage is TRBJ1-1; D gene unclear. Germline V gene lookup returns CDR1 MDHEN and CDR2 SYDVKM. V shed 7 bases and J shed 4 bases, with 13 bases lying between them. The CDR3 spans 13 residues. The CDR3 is CASNAGSVTEAFF. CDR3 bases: TGTGCCAGCAATGCGGGAAGTGTCACTGAAGCTTTCTTT.

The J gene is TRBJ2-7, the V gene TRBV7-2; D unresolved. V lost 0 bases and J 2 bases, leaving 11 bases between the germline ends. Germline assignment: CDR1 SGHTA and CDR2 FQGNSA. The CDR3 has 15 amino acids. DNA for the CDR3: TGTGCCAGCAGCTTAGCGCAGGTGTTAACCTACGAGCAGTACTTC. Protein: CASSLAQVLTYEQYF.

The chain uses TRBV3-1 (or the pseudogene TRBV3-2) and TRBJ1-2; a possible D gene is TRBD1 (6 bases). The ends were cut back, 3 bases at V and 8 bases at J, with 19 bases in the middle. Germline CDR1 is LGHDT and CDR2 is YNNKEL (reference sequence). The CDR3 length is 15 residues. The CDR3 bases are TGTGCCAGCAGCCAGGGGGCCGCGACTCTACGAGGCTACACCTTC. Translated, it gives CASSQGAATLRGYTF.

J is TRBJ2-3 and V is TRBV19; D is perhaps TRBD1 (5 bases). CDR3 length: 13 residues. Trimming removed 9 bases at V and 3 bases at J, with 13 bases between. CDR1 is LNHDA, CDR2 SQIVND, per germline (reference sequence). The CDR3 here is CASRVVGTDTQYF. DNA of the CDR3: TGTGCCAGCAGGGTCGTTGGGACAGATACGCAGTATTTT. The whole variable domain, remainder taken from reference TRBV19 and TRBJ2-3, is DGGITQSPKYLFRKEGQNVTLSCEQNLNHDAMYWYRQDPGQGLRLIYYSQIVNDFQKGDIAEGYSVSREKKESFPLTVTSAQKNPTAFYLCASRVVGTDTQYFGPGTRLTVL.

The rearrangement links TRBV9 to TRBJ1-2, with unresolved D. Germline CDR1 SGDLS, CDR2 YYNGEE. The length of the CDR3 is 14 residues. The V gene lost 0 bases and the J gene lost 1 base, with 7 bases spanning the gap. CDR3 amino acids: CASSVGADNYGYTF. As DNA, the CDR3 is TGTGCCAGCAGCGTAGGGGCAGATAACTATGGCTACACCTTC.

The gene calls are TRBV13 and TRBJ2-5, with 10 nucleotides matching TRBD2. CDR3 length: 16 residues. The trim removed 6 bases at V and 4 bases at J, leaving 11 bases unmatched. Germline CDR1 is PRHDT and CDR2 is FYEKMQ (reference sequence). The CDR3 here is CASSLPSSGRGETQYF. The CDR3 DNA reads TGTGCCAGCAGTCTCCCGTCAAGCGGGAGGGGAGAGACCCAGTACTTC. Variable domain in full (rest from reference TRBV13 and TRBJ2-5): AAGVIQSPRHLIKEKRETATLKCYPIPRHDTVYWYQQGPGQDPQFLISFYEKMQSDKGSIPDRFSAQQFSDYHSELNMSSLELGDSALYFCASSLPSSGRGETQYFGPGTRLLVL.

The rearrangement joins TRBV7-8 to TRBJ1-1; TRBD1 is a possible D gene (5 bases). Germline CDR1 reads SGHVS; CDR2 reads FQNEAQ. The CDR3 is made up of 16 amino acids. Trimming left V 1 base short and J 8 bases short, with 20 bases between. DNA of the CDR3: TGTGCCAGCAGCTTAGGGCCGGGGGTCTCCGTCTTAGAAGCTTTCTTT. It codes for CASSLGPGVSVLEAFF.

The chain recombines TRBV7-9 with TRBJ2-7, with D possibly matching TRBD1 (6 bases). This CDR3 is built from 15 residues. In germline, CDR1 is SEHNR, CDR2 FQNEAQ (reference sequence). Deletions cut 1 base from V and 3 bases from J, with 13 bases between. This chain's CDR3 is CASSLEPQGSYEQYF. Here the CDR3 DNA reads TGTGCCAGCAGCTTAGAGCCACAGGGTAGCTACGAGCAGTACTTC.

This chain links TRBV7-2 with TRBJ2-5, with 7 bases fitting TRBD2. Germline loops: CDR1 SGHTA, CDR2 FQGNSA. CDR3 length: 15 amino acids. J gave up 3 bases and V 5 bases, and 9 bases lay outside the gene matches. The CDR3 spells CASSRAGTIKETQYF. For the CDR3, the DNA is TGTGCCAGCAGCCGTGCCGGGACTATCAAAGAGACCCAGTACTTC.